This T cell receptor (beta chain) is from a study of blood T cell repertoires in COVID-19. Overall study context: The United States, Italy and Spain supplied acute and convalescent COVID-19 samples. PBMCs, B-cell-depleted T cells, or T cells provided the cDNA or gDNA that made up the material.

This CDR3 region has 17 residues. With 1 base clipped from V and 0 bases from J, the junction kept 8 bases outside the gene matches. Germline V gene lookup returns CDR1 LGHNT and CDR2 FRNRAP. Original processing methods: Estimation of nucleated cell counts was performed using reference gene primer amplification. The table came from immunoSEQ multiplex PCR; TCRdb's copy has only in-frame clones and leaves some out. V and J calls plus clone size are reproduced from that table; the DNA served to infer D and trimming. The sample records 150,000 to 200,000 clones, approximately 91% being singletons. The gene calls are TRBV12-5 and TRBJ2-7, with 8 bases aligning to TRBD2. The sequenced sample was peripheral blood. The source is a man aged 18 to 29 with acute or convalescent COVID-19. The CDR3 is CASGLGGKSGSSYEQYF. DNA of the CDR3: TGTGCTAGTGGTTTGGGGGGTAAAAGCGGGAGCTCCTACGAGCAGTACTTC.